The present TCR beta chain was sequenced within a study of T cell changes during pregnancy in multiple sclerosis. The CDR3 length is 14 residues. V lost 3 bases and J lost 5, with 11 bases in between. Germline V lookup: CDR1 LNHDA, CDR2 SQIVND (reference sequence). Some clones are missing from TCRdb's copy, which holds only in-frame ones; the method was immunoSEQ multiplex PCR. Of 15,000 to 18,000 clones in the sample, around 83% were seen once. J is TRBJ2-1 and V is TRBV19; TRBD2 is a possible D gene (6 bases). The sequenced sample was CD8+ T cells from peripheral blood mononuclear cells, obtained after pregnancy. This sequence was found in a female donor in good health, enrolled as a control in a pregnancy study. CDR3 nucleotides: TGTGCCAGTAGTATCAAGCGGGTTAACAATGAGCAGTTCTTC. Its translation: CASSIKRVNNEQFF.